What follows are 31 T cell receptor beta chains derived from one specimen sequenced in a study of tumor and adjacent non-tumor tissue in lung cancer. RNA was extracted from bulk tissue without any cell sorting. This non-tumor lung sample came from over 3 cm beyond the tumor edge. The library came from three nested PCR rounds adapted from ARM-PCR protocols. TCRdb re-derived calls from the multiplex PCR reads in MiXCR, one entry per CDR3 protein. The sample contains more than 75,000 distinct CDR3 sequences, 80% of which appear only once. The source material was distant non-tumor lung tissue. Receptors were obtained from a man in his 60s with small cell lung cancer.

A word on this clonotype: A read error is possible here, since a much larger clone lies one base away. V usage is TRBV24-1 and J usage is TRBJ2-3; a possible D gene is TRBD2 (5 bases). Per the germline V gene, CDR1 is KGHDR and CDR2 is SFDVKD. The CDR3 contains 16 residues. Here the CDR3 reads CATSDWSGVSTDMQYF. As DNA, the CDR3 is TGTGCCACCAGTGATTGGAGCGGAGTAAGCACAGATATGCAGTATTTT.

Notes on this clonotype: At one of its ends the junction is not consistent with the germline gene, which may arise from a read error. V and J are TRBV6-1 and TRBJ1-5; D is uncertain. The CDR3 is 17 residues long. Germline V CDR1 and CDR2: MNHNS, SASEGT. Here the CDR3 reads CASSEAVGLGSNRPQHF. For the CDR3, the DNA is TGTGCCAGCAGTGAAGCGGTTGGACTGGGGTCCAATCGGCCCCAGCATTTT.

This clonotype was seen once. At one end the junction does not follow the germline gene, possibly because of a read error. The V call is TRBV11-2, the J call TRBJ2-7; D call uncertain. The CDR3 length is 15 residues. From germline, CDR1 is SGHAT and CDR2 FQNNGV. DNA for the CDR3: TGTGCCAGCAGCTTAGGTTCTCTCTCAGATACGAGGAGTACGTTC. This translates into CASSLGSLSDTRSTF.

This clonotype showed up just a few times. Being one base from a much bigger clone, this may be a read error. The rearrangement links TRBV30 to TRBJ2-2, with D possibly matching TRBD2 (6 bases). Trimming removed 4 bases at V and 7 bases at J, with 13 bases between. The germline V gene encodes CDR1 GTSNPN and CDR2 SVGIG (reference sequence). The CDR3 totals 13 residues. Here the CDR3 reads CAWNAGFDGELFF. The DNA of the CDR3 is TGTGCCTGGAACGCGGGGTTCGACGGGGAGCTGTTTTTT.

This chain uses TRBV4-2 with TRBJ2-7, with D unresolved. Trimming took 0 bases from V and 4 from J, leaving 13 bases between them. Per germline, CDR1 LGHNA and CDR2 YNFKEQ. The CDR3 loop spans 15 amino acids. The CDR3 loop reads CASSQERTVVYEQYF. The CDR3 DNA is TGTGCCAGCAGCCAAGAACGAACGGTGGTGTACGAGCAGTACTTC.

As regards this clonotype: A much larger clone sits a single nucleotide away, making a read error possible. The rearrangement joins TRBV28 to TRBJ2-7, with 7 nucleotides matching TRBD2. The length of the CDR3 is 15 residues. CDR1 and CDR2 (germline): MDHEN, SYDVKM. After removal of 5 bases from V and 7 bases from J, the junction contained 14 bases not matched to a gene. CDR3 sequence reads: CASSLSGEGPGEQYF. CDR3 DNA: TGTGCCAGCAGTCTTTCCGGGGAGGGCCCGGGGGAGCAGTACTTC.

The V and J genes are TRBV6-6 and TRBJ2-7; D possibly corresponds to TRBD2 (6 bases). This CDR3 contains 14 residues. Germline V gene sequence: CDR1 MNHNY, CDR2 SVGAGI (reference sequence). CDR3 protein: CISSSPGTDYEQYV. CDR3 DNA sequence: TGTATCAGCAGTTCGCCTGGGACTGACTACGAGCAGTACGTC.

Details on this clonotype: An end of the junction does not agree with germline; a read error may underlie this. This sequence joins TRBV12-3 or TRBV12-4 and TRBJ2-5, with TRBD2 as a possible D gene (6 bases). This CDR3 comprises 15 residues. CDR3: CASSPYSGGQETQCF. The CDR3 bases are TGTGCCAGCAGTCCCTATAGCGGTGGACAAGAGACCCAATGCTTC.

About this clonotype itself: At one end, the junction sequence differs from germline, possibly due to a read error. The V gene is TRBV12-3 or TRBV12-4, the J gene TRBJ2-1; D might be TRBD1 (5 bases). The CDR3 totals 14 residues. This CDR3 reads CASSSVTEHNEEFF. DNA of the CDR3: TGTGCCAGCAGTTCCGTGACAGAGCACAATGAGGAGTTCTTT.

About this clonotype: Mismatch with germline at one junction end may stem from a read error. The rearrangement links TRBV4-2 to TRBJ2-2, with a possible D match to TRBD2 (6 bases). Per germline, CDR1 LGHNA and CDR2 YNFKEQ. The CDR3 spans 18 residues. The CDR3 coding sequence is TGTGCCAGCAGCCAAGATGGGGACTGGGGACGGAACACCGAGGAGCTGTTTTTT. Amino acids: CASSQDGDWGRNTEELFF.

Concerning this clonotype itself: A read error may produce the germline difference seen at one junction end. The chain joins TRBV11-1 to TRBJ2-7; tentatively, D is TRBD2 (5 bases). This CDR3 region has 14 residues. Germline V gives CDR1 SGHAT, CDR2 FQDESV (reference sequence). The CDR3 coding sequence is TGTGCCAGCGGCTTAACGGGGAACTCCTACGAGCAGTACTTC. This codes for CASGLTGNSYEQYF.

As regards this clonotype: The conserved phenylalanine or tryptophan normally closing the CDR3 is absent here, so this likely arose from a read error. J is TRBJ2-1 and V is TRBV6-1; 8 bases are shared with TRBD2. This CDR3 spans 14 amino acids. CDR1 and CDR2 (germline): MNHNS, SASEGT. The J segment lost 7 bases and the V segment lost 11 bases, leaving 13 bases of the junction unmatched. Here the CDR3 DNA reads TGTGCCGGCATCTTTAGCGGGACTAGGAATGAGCAGTTCATC. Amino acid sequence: CAGIFSGTRNEQFI.

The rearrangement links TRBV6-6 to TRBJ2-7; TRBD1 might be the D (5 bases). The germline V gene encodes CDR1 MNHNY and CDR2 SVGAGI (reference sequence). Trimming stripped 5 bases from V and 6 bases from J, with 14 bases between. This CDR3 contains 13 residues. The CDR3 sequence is CASSHAQAREQYV. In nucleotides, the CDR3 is TGTGCCAGCAGTCACGCACAGGCTCGCGAGCAGTACGTC.

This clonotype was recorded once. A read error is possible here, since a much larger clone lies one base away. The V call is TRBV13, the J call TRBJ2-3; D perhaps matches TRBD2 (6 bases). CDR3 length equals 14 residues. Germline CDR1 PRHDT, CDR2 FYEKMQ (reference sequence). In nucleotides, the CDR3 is TGTGCCAGAAGCTCAACGGGGGGCACAGATACGCAGTATTTT. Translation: CARSSTGGTDTQYF.

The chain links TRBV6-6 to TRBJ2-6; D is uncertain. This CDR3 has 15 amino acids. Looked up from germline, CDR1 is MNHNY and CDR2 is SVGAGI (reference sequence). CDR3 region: CTNSVVLSGANVLTF. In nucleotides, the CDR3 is TGTACCAACAGTGTGGTTCTCTCTGGGGCCAACGTCCTGACTTTC.

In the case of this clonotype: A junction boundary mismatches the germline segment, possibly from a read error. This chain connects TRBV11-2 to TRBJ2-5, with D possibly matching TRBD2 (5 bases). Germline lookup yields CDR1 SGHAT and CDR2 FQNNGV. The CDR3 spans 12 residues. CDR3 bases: TGTGCCAGCAGCGTAACCGGGATCCAAGAACACTTT. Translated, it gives CASSVTGIQEHF.

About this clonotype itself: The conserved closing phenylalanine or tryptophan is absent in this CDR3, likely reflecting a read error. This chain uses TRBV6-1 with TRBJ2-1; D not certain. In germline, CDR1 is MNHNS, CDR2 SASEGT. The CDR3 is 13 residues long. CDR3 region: CASSEVSPNKQFS. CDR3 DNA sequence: TGTGCCAGCAGTGAAGTATCCCCCAATAAGCAGTTCTCC.

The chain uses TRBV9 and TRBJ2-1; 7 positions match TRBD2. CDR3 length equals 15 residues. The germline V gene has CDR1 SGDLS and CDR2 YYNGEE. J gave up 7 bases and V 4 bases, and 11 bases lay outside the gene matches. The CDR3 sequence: CASSPQLALGNEQFF. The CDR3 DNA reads TGTGCCAGCAGCCCCCAACTAGCGTTAGGGAATGAGCAGTTCTTC.

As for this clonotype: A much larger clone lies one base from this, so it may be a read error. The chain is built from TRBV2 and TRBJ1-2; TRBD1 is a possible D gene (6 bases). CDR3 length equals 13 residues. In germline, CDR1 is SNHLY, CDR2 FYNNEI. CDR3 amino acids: CVSSTAGGFGYTF. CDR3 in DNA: TGTGTCAGCAGTACCGCTGGGGGCTTTGGCTACACCTTC.

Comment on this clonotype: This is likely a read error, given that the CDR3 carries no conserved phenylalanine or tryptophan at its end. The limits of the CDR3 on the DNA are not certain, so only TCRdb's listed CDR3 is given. This CDR3 is CASTMGVFDYGHTL. This rearrangement joins TRBV11-2 to TRBJ1-2; the table's D call of TRBD1 was not tested on the DNA. The CDR3 region is 14 residues in length, termini included. The germline CDR1 and CDR2 sequences are SGHAT and FQNNGV.

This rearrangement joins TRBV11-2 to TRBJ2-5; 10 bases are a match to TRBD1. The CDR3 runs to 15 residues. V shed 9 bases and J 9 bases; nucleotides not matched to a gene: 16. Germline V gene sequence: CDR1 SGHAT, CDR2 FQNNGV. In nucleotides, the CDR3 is TGTGCCAGGAGGTTAGCTCGACAGGGGGCAGGGCCCCAGTACTTC. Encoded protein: CARRLARQGAGPQYF.

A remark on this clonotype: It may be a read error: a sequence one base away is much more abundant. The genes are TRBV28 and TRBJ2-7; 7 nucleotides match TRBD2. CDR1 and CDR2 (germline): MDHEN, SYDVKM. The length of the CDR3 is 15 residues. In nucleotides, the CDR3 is TGTGCCAACAGTTCCGGGAGGCGAAGCTCCTACGAGCAGTACTTC. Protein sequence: CANSSGRRSSYEQYF.

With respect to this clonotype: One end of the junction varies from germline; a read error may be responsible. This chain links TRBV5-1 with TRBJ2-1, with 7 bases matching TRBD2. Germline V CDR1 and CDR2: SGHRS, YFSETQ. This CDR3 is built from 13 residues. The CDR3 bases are TGCGCCGGCAGCGGGGACGTGGGGGATGAGCAGCTCTTC. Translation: CAGSGDVGDEQLF.

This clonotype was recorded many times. The CDR3 region is CASSYGQGKYGYTF. The CDR3 coding sequence is TGTGCCAGCAGTTACGGACAGGGAAAATATGGCTACACCTTC. The chain recombines TRBV6-5 with TRBJ1-2, with 8 bases aligning to TRBD1. The germline CDR1 and CDR2 sequences are MNHEY and SVGAGI. The ends lost 2 bases at V and 5 bases at J; junction bases unmatched: 4. The CDR3 extends over 14 amino acids.

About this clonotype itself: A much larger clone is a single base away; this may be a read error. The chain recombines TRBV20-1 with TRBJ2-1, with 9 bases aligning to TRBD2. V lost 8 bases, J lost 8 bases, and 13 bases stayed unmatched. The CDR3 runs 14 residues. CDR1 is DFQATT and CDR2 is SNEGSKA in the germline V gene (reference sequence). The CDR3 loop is CSPGETSGWDEQFF. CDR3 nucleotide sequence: TGCAGTCCTGGAGAGACTAGCGGTTGGGATGAGCAGTTCTTC.

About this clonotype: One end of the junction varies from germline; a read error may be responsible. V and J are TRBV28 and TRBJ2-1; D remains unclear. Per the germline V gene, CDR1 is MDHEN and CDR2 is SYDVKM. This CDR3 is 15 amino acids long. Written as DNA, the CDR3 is TGTGTCAGCAGTTTAGTAAGGAGTGATTACAATGACCAGTTCTTC. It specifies CVSSLVRSDYNDQFF.

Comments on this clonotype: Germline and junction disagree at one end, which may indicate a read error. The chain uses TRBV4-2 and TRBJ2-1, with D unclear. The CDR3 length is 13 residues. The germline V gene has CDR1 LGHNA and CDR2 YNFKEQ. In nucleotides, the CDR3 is TGTACCAGCAGTCAAGATTTCCGCGGTGAGCAGTTCTTC. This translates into CTSSQDFRGEQFF.

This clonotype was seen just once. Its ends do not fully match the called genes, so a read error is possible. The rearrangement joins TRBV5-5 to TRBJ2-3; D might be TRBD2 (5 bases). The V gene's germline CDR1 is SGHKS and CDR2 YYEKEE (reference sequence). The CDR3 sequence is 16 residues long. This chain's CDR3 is CASSLELVGGRDTQYF. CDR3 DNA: TGTGCCAGCAGCTTGGAATTAGTGGGTGGGAGAGATACACAGTATTTT.

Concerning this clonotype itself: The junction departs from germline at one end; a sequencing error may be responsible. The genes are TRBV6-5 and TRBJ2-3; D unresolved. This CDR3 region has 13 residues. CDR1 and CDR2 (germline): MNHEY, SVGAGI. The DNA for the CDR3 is TGTGCAAGCAGTTTCTGGGGCACAGATACGCAGTATTTT. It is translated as CASSFWGTDTQYF.

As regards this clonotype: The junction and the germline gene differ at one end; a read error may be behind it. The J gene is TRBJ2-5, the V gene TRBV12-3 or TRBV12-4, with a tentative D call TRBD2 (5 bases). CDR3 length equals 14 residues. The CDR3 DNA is TGTGCCAGCAGTTTTCGTCGAGGGATGGAGACCCAGTGCTTC. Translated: CASSFRRGMETQCF.

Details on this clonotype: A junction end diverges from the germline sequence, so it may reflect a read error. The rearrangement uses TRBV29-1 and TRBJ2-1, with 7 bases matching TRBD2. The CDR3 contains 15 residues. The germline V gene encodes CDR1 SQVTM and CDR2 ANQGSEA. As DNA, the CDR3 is TGCAGCGTTGCGGGGTGGGAGGGAAGGGCAAATGAACAGTTCTTC. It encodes CSVAGWEGRANEQFF.